This record covers a single T cell receptor beta chain. The entry originates in a study of shared clonotypes between healthy human individuals. Repertoires were generated with immunoSEQ multiplex PCR, while TCRdb's copy carries only in-frame clones and drops some. Of hundreds of thousands of clones in the sample, roughly 95% were seen once. Positive CCR7 selection of CD45RO-negative cells yielded the naive CD8 cells, and terminally differentiated effector memory CD45RA+ cells were excluded. CDR1 is SNHLY, CDR2 FYNNEI, per germline. This CDR3 comprises 19 residues. Sequenced material: naive CD8+ T cells sorted from blood. This TCR derives from a woman between 25 and 40 years old in good health. The J gene is TRBJ1-3, the V gene TRBV2, with D possibly matching TRBD1 (6 bases). The CDR3 bases are TGTGTCACTAGGGGGGACGGAGACACACTTATCCACTCTGGAAACACCATATATTTT. It encodes CVTRGDGDTLIHSGNTIYF.